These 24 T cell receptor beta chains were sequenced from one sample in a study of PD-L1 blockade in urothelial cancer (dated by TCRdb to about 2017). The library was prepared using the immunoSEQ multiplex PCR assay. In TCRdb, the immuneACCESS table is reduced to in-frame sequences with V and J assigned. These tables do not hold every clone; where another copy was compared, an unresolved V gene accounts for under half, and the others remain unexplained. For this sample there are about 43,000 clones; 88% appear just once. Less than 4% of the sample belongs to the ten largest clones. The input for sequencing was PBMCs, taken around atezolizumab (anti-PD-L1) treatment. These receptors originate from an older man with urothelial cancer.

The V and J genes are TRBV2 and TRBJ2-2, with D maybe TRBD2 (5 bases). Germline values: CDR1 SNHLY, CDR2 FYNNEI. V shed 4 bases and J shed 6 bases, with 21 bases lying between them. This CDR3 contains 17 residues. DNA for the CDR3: TGTGCCAGCAGTGTGGCTAGCAGTCGGCGGTTCCCCGGGGAGCTGTTTTTT. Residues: CASSVASSRRFPGELFF.

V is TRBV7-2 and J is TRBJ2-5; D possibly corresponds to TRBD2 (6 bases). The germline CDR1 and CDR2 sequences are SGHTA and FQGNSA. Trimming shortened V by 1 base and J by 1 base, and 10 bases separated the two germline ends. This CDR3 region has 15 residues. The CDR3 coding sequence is TGTGCCAGCAGCTTAGATCTCGGGGGCCAAGAGACCCAGTACTTC. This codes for CASSLDLGGQETQYF.

As DNA, the CDR3 is TGCAGCGTACAACCGGCGGCATCGGAGCAGTACTTC. Translation: CSVQPAASEQYF. J is TRBJ2-7 and V is TRBV29-1; D gene unclear. The germline V gene has CDR1 SQVTM and CDR2 ANQGSEA. V was cut by 6 bases and J by 7 bases, with 16 bases left in between. This CDR3 is 12 amino acids long.

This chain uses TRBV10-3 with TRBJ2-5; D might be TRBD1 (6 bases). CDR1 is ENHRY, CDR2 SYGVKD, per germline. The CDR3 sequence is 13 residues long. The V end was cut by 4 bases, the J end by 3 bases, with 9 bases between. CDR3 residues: CAISVRGEETQYF. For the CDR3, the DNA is TGTGCCATCAGTGTCAGGGGAGAAGAGACCCAGTACTTC.

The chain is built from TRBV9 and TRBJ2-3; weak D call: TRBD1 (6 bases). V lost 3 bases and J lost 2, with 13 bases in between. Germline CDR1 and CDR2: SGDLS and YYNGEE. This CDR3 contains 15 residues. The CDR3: CASSATGSHTDTQYF. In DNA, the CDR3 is TGTGCCAGCAGCGCTACAGGGTCCCACACAGATACGCAGTATTTT.

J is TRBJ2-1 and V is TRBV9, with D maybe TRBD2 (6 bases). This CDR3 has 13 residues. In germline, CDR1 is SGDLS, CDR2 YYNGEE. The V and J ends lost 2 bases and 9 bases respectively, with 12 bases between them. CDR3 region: CASSVVGGFEQFF. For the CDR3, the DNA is TGTGCCAGCAGCGTTGTGGGAGGCTTTGAGCAGTTCTTC.

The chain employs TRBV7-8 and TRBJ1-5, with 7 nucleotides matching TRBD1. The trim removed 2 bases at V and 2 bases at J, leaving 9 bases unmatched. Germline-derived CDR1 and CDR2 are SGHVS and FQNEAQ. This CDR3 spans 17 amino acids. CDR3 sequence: CASSLKTGQGGNQPQHF. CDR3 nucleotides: TGTGCCAGCAGCTTAAAAACGGGCCAGGGGGGCAATCAGCCCCAGCATTTT.

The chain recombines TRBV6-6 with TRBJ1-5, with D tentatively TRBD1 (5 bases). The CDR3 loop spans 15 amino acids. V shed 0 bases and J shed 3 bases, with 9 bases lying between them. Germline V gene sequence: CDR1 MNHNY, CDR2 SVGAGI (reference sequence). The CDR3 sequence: CASSYSSGINQPQHF. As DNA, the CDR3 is TGTGCCAGCAGTTACTCGTCAGGGATCAATCAGCCCCAGCATTTT.

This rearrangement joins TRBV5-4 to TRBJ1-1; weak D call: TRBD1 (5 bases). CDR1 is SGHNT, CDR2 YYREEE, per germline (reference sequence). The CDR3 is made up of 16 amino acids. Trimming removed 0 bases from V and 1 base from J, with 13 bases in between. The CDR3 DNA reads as TGTGCCAGCAGCTTGGGGGCAGGGATAGGGAACACTGAAGCTTTCTTT. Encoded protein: CASSLGAGIGNTEAFF.

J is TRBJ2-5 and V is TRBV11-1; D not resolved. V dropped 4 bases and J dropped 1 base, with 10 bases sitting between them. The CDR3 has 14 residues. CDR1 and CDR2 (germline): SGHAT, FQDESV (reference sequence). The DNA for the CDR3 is TGTGCCAGCAGCTCTGCGGCTCTCCAAGAGACCCAGTACTTC. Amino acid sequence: CASSSAALQETQYF.

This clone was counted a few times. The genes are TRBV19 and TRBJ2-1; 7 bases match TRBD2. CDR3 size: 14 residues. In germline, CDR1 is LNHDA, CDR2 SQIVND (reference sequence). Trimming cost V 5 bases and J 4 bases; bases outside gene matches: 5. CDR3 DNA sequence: TGTGCCAGTAGTGTTCAAGCGGGGTACAATGAGCAGTTCTTC. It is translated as CASSVQAGYNEQFF.

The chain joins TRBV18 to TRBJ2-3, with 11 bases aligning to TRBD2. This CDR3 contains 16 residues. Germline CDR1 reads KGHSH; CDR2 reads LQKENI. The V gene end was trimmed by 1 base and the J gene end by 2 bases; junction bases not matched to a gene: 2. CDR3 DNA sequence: TGTGCCAGCTCACCACTAGCGGGAGGGGACACAGATACGCAGTATTTT. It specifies CASSPLAGGDTDTQYF.

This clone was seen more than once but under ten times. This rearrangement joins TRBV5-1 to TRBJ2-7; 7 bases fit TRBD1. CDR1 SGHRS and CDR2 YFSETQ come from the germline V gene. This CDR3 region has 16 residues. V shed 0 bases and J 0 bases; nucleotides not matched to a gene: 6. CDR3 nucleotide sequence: TGCGCCAGCAGCTTGGAGCCCGGACAGGCCTCCTACGAGCAGTACTTC. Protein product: CASSLEPGQASYEQYF.

This CDR3 is CASSPRTSGPYNEQFF. The CDR3, as DNA: TGTGCCAGCAGCCCTAGGACTAGCGGACCCTACAATGAGCAGTTCTTC. This rearrangement joins TRBV14 to TRBJ2-1; TRBD2 matches 10 bases. This CDR3 comprises 16 residues. Germline V lookup: CDR1 SGHDN, CDR2 FVKESK. J gave up 2 bases and V 4 bases, and 5 bases lay outside the gene matches. The full variable domain, its missing parts supplied by reference TRBV14 and TRBJ2-1, is EAGVTQFPSHSVIEKGQTVTLRCDPISGHDNLYWYRRVMGKEIKFLLHFVKESKQDESGMPNNRFLAERTGGTYSTLKVQPAELEDSGVYFCASSPRTSGPYNEQFFGPGTRLTVL.

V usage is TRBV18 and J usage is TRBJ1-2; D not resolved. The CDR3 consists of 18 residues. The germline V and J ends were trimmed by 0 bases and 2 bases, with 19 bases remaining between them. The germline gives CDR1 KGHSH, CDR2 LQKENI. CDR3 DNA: TGTGCCAGCTCACCACCAGCCGTGGTTATCTATGCCAACTATGGCTACACCTTC. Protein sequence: CASSPPAVVIYANYGYTF.

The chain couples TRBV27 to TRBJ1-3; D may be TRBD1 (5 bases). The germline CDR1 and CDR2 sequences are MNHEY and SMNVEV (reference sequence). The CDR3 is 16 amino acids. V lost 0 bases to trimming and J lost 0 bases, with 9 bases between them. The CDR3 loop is CASSLSRGPSGNTIYF. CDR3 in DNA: TGTGCCAGCAGTTTATCGCGGGGACCCTCTGGAAACACCATATATTTT.

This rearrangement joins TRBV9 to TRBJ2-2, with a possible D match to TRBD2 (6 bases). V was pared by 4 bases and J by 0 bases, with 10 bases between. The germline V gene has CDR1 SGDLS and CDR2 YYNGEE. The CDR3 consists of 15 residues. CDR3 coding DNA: TGTGCCAGCAGCCCTCCGGGAGCGAACACCGGGGAGCTGTTTTTT. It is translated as CASSPPGANTGELFF. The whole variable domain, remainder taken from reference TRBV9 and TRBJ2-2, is DSGVTQTPKHLITATGQRVTLRCSPRSGDLSVYWYQQSLDQGLQFLIQYYNGEERAKGNILERFSAQQFPDLHSELNLSSLELGDSALYFCASSPPGANTGELFFGEGSRLTVL.

CDR3 DNA sequence: TGTGCCAGCAGCCCCGGACAGGGGGCCAACGAGCAGTACTTC. This codes for CASSPGQGANEQYF. The chain is built from TRBV5-4 and TRBJ2-7, with 11 bases lining up with TRBD1. CDR1 and CDR2 (germline): SGHNT, YYREEE (reference sequence). After removal of 4 bases from V and 5 bases from J, the junction contained 5 bases not matched to a gene. This CDR3 has 14 residues.

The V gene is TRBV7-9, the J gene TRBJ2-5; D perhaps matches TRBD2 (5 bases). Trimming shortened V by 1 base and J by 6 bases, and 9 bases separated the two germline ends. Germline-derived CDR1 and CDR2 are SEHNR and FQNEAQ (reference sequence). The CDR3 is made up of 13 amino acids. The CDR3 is CASSLETGKTQYF. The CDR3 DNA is TGTGCCAGCAGCTTAGAGACGGGAAAGACCCAGTACTTC.

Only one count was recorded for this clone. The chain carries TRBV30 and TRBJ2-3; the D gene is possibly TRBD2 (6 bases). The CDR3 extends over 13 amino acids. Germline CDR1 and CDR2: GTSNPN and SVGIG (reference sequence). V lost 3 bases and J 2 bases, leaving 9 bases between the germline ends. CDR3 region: CAWSGRITDTQYF. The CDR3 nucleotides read TGTGCCTGGAGCGGGAGAATCACAGATACGCAGTATTTT.

The CDR3 DNA reads TGTGCCTGGAGTCCCCCCGGGACAGGACAGCCCCAGCATTTT. As protein: CAWSPPGTGQPQHF. The chain has TRBV30 and TRBJ1-5, with 8 bases aligning to TRBD1. With V trimmed by 2 bases and J by 7 bases, 7 bases remained unmatched. Germline V gene sequence: CDR1 GTSNPN, CDR2 SVGIG (reference sequence). This CDR3 comprises 14 residues.

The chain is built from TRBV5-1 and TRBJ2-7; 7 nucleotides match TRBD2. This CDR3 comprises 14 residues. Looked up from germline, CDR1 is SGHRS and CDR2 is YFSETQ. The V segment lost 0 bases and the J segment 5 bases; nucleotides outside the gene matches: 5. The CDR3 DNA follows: TGCGCCAGCAGCTTGGTCGCGGGAGTCGACGAGCAGTACTTC. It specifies CASSLVAGVDEQYF.

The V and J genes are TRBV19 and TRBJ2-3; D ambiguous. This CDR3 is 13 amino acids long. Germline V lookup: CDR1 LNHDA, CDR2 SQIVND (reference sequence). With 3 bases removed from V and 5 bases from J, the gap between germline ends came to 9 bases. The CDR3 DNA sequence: TGTGCCAGTAGTATGCGGAGAGGAGATACGCAGTATTTT. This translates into CASSMRRGDTQYF. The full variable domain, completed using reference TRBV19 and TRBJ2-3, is DGGITQSPKYLFRKEGQNVTLSCEQNLNHDAMYWYRQDPGQGLRLIYYSQIVNDFQKGDIAEGYSVSREKKESFPLTVTSAQKNPTAFYLCASSMRRGDTQYFGPGTRLTVL.

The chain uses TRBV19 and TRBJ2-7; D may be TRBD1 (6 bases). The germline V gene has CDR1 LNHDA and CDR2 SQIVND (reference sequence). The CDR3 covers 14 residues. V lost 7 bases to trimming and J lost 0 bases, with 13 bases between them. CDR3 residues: CASKRTVSSYEQYF. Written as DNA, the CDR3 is TGTGCCAGTAAGCGGACAGTTAGCTCCTACGAGCAGTACTTC.